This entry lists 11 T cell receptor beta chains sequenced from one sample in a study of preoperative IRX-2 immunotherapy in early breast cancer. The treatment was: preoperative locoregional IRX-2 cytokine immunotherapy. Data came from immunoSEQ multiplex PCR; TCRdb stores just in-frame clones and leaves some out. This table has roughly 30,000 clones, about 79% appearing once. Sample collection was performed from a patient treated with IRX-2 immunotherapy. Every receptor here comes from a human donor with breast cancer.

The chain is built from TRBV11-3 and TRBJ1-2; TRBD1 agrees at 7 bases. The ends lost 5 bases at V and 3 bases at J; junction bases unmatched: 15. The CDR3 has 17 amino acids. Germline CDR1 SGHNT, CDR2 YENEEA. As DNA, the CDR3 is TGTGCCAGCAGCAAAGGGCCCCCGACAGGGACTGACTATGGCTACACCTTC. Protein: CASSKGPPTGTDYGYTF.

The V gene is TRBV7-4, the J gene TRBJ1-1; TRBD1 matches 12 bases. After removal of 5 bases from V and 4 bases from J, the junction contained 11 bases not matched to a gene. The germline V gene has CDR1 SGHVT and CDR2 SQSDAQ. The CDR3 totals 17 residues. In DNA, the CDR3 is TGTGCCAGCAGCCCTGGGACAGGGGGCGCGATGACCACTGAAGCTTTCTTT. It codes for CASSPGTGGAMTTEAFF.

CDR3 region: CAISESSGSLTQYF. The CDR3 region has the DNA TGTGCCATCAGTGAGTCAAGCGGGAGTTTGACCCAGTACTTC. The V gene is TRBV10-3, the J gene TRBJ2-5; 8 nucleotides line up with TRBD2. The V segment lost 0 bases and the J segment 7 bases; nucleotides outside the gene matches: 4. CDR1 is ENHRY, CDR2 SYGVKD, per germline. CDR3 size: 14 residues.

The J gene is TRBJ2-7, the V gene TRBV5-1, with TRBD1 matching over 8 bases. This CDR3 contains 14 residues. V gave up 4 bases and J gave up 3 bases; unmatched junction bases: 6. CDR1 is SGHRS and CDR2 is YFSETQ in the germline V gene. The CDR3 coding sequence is TGCGCCAGCAGCCCCGGGACAGGTAGCTACGAGCAGTACTTC. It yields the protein CASSPGTGSYEQYF.

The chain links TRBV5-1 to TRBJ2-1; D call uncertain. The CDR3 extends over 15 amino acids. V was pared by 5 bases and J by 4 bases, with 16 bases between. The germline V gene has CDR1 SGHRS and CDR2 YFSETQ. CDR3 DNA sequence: TGCGCCAGCAGGGTGAACTCCAACCCTTACAATGAGCAGTTCTTC. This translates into CASRVNSNPYNEQFF.

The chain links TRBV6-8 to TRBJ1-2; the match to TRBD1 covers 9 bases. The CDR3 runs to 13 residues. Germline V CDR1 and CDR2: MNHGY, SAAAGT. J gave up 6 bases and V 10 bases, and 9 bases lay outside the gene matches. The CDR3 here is CAIRGQGSDGYTF. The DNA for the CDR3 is TGTGCCATCAGGGGACAGGGATCAGATGGCTACACCTTC.

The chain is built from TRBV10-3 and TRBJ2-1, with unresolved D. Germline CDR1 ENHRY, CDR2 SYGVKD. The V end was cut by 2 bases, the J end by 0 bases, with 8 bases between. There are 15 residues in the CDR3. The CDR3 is CAISERVSSYNEQFF. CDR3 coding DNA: TGTGCCATCAGTGAGCGGGTGAGCTCCTACAATGAGCAGTTCTTC.

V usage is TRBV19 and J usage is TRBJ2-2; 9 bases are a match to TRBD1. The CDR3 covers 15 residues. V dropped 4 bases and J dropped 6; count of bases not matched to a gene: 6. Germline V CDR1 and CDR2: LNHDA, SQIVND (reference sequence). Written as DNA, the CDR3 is TGTGCCAGTAGTACGGGGACAGGGACCCCCGGGGAGCTGTTTTTT. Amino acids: CASSTGTGTPGELFF.

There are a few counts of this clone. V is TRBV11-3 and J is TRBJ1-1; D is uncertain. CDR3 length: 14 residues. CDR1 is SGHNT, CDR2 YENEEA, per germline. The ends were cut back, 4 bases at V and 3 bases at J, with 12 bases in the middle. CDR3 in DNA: TGTGCCAGCAGCTCCGGACGGAGCTACACTGAAGCTTTCTTT. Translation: CASSSGRSYTEAFF. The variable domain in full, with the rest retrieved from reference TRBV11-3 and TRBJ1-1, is EAGVVQSPRYKIIEKKQPVAFWCNPISGHNTLYWYLQNLGQGPELLIRYENEEAVDDSQLPKDRFSAERLKGVDSTLKIQPAELGDSAVYLCASSSGRSYTEAFFGQGTRLTVV.

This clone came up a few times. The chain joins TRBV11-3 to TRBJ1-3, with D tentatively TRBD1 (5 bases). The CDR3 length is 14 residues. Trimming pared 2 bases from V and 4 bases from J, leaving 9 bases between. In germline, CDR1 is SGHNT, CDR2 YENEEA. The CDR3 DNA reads TGTGCCAGCAGCTTATTAGGGGCCGGAAACACCATATATTTT. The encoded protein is CASSLLGAGNTIYF. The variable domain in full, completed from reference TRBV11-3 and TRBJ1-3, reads EAGVVQSPRYKIIEKKQPVAFWCNPISGHNTLYWYLQNLGQGPELLIRYENEEAVDDSQLPKDRFSAERLKGVDSTLKIQPAELGDSAVYLCASSLLGAGNTIYFGEGSWLTVV.

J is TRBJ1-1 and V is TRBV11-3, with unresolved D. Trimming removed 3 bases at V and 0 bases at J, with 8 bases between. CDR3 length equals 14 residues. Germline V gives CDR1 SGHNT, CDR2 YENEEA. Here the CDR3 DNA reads TGTGCCAGCAGCTTGGCCGATGTGAACACTGAAGCTTTCTTT. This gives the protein CASSLADVNTEAFF.